Below, 7 T cell receptor beta chains from the same sample are listed, as sequenced in a study of T-cell reconstitution after alpha-beta-depleted transplantation in children. During its preparation, the TCRbeta library received unique molecular identifiers. TCRdb passed the PCR reads through MiXCR, listing each CDR3 protein once. The sample consists of about 600,000 distinct CDR3 sequences, over 10% of them appearing once. Sequencing used PBMCs, mostly from graft donor cells, obtained 360 days after TCRalphabeta/CD19-depleted stem cell transplant. The receptor source for this set is a male patient younger than 18 who had a stem cell transplant for acute myeloid leukemia, so the T cells may come from the graft donor.

The J gene is TRBJ2-5, the V gene TRBV4-1; TRBD1 or TRBD2 may be the D gene (6 bases each). This CDR3 region has 14 residues. V was trimmed by 0 bases and J by 6 bases, leaving 11 bases between them. The V gene's germline CDR1 is MGHRA and CDR2 YSYEKL. CDR3 sequence (DNA): TGCGCCAGCAGCCAAGATCCGGGGGCGAAGACCCAGTACTTC. Its protein is CASSQDPGAKTQYF.

There are a few counts of this clonotype. The chain is built from TRBV7-2 and TRBJ1-5; no clear D gene. V lost 1 base and J lost 1, with 8 bases in between. Germline loops: CDR1 SGHTA, CDR2 FQGNSA. This CDR3 has 15 residues. Here the CDR3 DNA reads TGTGCCAGCAGCTTAGGTTTGAGCAGCAATCAGCCCCAGCATTTT. This encodes CASSLGLSSNQPQHF.

V is TRBV30 and J is TRBJ1-4; D is perhaps TRBD1 (6 bases). Looked up from germline, CDR1 is GTSNPN and CDR2 is SVGIG (reference sequence). The V gene lost 3 bases and the J gene lost 7 bases, with 9 bases spanning the gap. The CDR3 is 12 amino acids. CDR3 DNA: TGTGCCTGGAGGGACAGTAGTGAAAAACTGTTTTTT. This sequence encodes CAWRDSSEKLFF.

The CDR3 protein is CASSLTSGSVTDTQYF. DNA of the CDR3: TGCGCCAGCAGCTTGACTAGCGGGAGTGTCACAGATACGCAGTATTTT. The rearrangement links TRBV5-1 to TRBJ2-3, with 11 bases fitting TRBD2. This CDR3 has 16 amino acids. Germline CDR1 is SGHRS and CDR2 is YFSETQ. V dropped 1 base and J dropped 2; count of bases not matched to a gene: 3.

The rearrangement uses TRBV28 and TRBJ1-6; 7 nucleotides line up with TRBD1. CDR3 length: 16 residues. V lost 2 bases to trimming and J lost 4 bases; unmatched junction nucleotides: 5. CDR1 MDHEN and CDR2 SYDVKM come from the germline V gene. Here the CDR3 DNA reads TGTGCCAGCAGTTTAGTTAGACAGGGTTATAATTCACCCCTCCACTTT. This sequence encodes CASSLVRQGYNSPLHF.

The V gene is TRBV18, the J gene TRBJ2-2, with 11 bases fitting TRBD2. There are 16 residues in the CDR3. V lost 1 base, J lost 8 bases, and 6 bases stayed unmatched. The germline gives CDR1 KGHSH, CDR2 LQKENI. This CDR3 is CASSPRLAGLTGELFF. The DNA of the CDR3 is TGTGCCAGCTCACCACGACTAGCGGGATTAACAGGGGAGCTGTTTTTT.

The rearrangement links TRBV7-2 to TRBJ2-1; 16 bases fit TRBD2. Germline assignment: CDR1 SGHTA and CDR2 FQGNSA. The CDR3 runs 21 residues. J gave up 2 bases and V 0 bases, and 10 bases lay outside the gene matches. CDR3: CASSLARPGLAGGRTYNEQFF. The CDR3 coding sequence is TGTGCCAGCAGCTTAGCCCGACCGGGACTAGCGGGAGGGAGGACCTACAATGAGCAGTTCTTC.